This T cell receptor (beta chain) is drawn from a study of T cell repertoires in cytomegalovirus infection. Study-wide background: Public signatures in TCR beta pointed to CMV infection and matching HLA type.

The CDR3 has 13 amino acids. V was clipped by 6 bases and J by 0 bases, with 8 bases between them. TCRdb ran MiXCR on the reads and lists one entry per CDR3 protein. The sample records about 830,000 distinct CDR3 sequences, over 25% being singletons. Points on this clonotype: Its antigen is still unknown.

Notes on the study in general: HLA-C-restricted TCR beta clonotypes specific for CMV led the ex vivo response.

The sequencing here drew on cultured CD8+ T cells from PBMCs, taken from culture after CMV antigen stimulation. The TCR originated in a human donor in good health (CMV status not recorded). Some clones in this sample may be carry-over from other donors' samples. The chain combines TRBV12-3 or TRBV12-4 with TRBJ1-2; weak D call: TRBD1 (5 bases). CDR3 in amino acids: CASSRQPNYGYTF. In nucleotides, the CDR3 is TGTGCCAGCAGCCGACAGCCTAACTATGGCTACACCTTC.